This TCR beta chain was obtained from a study of siplizumab effects on memory and regulatory T cells. The repertoire was sequenced with immunoSEQ multiplex PCR; TCRdb's copy has only in-frame clones and lacks some. Seen here are 120,000 or so clones, 80% to 95% observed once, and the top ten hold 1% to 1.5%. The CDR3 is 16 residues long. The V and J ends lost 1 base and 3 bases, in that order; junction bases with no gene match: 7. Germline CDR1 reads SGHNT; CDR2 reads YENEEA. The chain links TRBV11-3 to TRBJ2-3; 7 bases agree with TRBD2. Material: CD4+ T cells sorted from blood. The TCR sequence derives from a human donor in good health. The CDR3 is CASSLAWGGRTDTQYF. The CDR3, as DNA: TGTGCCAGCAGCTTAGCCTGGGGCGGGAGAACAGATACGCAGTATTTT.